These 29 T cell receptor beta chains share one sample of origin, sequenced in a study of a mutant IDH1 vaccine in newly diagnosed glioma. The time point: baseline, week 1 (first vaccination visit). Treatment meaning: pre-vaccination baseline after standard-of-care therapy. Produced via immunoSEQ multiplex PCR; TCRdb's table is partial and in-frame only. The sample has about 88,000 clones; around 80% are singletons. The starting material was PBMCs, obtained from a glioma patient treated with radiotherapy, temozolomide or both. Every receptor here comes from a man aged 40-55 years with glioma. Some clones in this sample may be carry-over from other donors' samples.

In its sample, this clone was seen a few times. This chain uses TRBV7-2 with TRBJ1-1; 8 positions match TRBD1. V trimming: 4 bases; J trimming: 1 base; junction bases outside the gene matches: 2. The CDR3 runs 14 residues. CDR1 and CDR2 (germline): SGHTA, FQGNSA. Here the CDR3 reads CASSSQGGNTEAFF. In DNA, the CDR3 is TGTGCCAGCAGCTCACAGGGGGGGAACACTGAAGCTTTCTTT.

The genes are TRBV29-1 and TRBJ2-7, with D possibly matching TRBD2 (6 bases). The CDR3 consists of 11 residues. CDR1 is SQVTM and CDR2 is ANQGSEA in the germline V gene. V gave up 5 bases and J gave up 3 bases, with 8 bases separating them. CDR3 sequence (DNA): TGCAGCGTTTCCGGGGGCTACGAGCAGTACTTC. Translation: CSVSGGYEQYF.

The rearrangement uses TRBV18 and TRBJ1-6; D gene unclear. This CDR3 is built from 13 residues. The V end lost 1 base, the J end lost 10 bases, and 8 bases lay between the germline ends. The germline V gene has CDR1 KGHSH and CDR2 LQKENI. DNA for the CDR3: TGTGCCAGCTCACCACAGGGTGGGTCACCCCTCCACTTT. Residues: CASSPQGGSPLHF.

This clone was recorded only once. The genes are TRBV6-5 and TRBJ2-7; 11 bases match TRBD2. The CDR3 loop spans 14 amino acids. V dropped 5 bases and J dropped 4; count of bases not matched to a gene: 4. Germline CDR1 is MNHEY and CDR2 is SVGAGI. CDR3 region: CASSTSGGRYEQYF. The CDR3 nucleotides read TGTGCCAGCAGTACTAGCGGGGGCCGTTACGAGCAGTACTTC.

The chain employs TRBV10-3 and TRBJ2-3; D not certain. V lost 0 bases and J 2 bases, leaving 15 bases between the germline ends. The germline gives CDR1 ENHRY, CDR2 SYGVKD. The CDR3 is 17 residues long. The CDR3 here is CAISESIGDYFTDTQYF. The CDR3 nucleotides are TGTGCCATCAGTGAGTCGATCGGTGATTACTTCACAGATACGCAGTATTTT.

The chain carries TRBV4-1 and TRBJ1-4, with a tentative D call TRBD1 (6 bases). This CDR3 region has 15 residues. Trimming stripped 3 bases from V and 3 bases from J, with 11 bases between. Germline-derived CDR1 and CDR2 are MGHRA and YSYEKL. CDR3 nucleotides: TGCGCCAGCAGCCATTGGGACACTCCTAATGAAAAACTGTTTTTT. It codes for CASSHWDTPNEKLFF.

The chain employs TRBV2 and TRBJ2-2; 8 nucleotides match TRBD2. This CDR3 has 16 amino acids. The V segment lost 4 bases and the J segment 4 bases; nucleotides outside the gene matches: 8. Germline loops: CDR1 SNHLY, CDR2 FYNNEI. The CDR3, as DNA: TGTGCCAGCAGTGTGTCCGGGGGGGCGCTCACCGGGGAGCTGTTTTTT. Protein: CASSVSGGALTGELFF.

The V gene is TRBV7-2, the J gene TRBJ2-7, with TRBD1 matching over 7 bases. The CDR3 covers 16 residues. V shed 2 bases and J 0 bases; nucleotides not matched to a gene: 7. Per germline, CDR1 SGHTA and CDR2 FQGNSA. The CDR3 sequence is CASSLSTGVFSYEQYF. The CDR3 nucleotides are TGTGCCAGCAGCTTAAGTACAGGGGTTTTCTCCTACGAGCAGTACTTC.

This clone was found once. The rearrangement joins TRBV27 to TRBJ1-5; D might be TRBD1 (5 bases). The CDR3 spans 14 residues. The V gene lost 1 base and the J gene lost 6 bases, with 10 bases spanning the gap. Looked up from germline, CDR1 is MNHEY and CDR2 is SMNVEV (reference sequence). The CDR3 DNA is TGTGCCAGCAGTTTATTTCAGGGCGGTCAGCCCCAGCATTTT. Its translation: CASSLFQGGQPQHF.

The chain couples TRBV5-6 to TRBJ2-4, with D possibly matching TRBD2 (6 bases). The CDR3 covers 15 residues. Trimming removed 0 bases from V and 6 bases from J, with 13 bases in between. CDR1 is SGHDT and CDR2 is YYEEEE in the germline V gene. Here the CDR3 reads CASSLVEGKGNIQYF. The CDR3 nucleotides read TGTGCCAGCAGCTTGGTGGAGGGGAAGGGAAACATTCAGTACTTC.

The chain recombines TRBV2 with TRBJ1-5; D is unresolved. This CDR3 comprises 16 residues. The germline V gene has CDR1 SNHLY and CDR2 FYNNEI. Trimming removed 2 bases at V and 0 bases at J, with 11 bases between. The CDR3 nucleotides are TGTGCCAGCAGTGAAACTGGCCACTATAGCAATCAGCCCCAGCATTTT. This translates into CASSETGHYSNQPQHF.

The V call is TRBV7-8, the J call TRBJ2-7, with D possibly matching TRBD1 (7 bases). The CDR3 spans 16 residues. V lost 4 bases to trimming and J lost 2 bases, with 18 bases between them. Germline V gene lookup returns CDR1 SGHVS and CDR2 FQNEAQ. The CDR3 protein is CASSSEDRRGTYEQYF. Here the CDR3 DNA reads TGTGCCAGCAGCTCCGAGGACAGGAGGGGTACCTACGAGCAGTACTTC.

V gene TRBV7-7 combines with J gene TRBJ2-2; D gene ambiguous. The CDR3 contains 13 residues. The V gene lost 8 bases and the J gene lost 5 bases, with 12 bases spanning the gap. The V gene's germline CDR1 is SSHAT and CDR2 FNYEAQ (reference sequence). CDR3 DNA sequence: TGTGCCAGCCGACCCCTGTGGACCGGGGAGCTGTTTTTT. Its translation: CASRPLWTGELFF.

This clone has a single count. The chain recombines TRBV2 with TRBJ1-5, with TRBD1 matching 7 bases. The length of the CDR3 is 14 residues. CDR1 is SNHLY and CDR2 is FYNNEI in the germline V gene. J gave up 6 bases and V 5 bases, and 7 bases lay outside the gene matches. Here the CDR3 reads CASSSDRAGQPQHF. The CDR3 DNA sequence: TGTGCCAGCAGTTCCGACAGGGCAGGTCAGCCCCAGCATTTT.

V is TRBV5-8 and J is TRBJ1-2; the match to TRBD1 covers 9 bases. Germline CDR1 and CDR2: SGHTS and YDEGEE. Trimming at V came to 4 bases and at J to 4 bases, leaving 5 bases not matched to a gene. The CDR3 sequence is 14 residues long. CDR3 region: CASSRGQGSYGYTF. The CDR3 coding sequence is TGTGCCAGCAGCCGTGGACAGGGGAGCTATGGCTACACCTTC.

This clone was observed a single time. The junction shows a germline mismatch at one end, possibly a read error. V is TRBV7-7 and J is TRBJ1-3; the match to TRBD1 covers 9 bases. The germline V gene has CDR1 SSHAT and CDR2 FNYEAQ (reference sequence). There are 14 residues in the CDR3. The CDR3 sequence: CASSPGTGSNTIYF. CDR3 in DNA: TGTGCTAGCAGCCCGGGGACAGGGAGCAACACCATATATTTT.

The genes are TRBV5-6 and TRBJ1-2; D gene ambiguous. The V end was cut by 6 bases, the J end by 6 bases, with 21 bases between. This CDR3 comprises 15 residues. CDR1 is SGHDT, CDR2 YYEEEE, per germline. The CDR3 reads CASISRGREVNGYTF. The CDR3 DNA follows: TGTGCCAGCATCTCTCGAGGCCGAGAAGTGAATGGCTACACCTTC.

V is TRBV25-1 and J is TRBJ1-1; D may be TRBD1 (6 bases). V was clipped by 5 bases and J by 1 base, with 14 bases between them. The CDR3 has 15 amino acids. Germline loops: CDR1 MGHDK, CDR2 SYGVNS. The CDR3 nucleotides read TGTGCCAGCAGTATCACAGGGTTGAGGAACACTGAAGCTTTCTTT. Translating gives CASSITGLRNTEAFF.

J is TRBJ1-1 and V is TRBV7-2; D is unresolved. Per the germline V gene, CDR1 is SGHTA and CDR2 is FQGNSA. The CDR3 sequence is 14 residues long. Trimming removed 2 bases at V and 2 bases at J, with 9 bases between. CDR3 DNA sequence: TGTGCCAGCAGCTTAATTCCACTAAACACTGAAGCTTTCTTT. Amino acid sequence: CASSLIPLNTEAFF.

DNA of the CDR3: TGTGCCTGGAGCCGAGAGGTGTACAATGAGCAGTTCTTC. Its translation: CAWSREVYNEQFF. The rearrangement joins TRBV30 to TRBJ2-1; D is unresolved. Germline V lookup: CDR1 GTSNPN, CDR2 SVGIG (reference sequence). The CDR3 sequence is 13 residues long. V was pared by 3 bases and J by 4 bases, with 10 bases between.

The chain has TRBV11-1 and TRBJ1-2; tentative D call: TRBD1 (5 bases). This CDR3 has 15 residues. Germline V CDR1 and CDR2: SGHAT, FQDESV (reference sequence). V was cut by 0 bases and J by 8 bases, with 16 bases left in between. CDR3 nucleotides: TGTGCCAGCAGCTTAGCCCTAGGGGAATATGGAGGCTACACCTTC. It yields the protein CASSLALGEYGGYTF. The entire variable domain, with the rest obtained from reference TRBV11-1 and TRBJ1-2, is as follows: EAEVAQSPRYKITEKSQAVAFWCDPISGHATLYWYRQILGQGPELLVQFQDESVVDDSQLPKDRFSAERLKGVDSTLKIQPAELGDSAMYLCASSLALGEYGGYTFGSGTRLTVV.

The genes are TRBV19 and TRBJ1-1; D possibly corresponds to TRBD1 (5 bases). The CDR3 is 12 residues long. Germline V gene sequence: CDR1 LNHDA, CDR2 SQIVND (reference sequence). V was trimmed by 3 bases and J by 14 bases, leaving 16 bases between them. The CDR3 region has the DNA TGTGCCAGTAGTATCGGGGGACCCAGTGTATTCTTT. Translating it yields CASSIGGPSVFF.

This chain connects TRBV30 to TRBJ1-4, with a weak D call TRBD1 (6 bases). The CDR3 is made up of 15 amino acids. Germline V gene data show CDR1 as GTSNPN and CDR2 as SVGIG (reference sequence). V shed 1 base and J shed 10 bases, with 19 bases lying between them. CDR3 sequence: CAWSEWETGSGKLFF. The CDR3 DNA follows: TGTGCCTGGAGTGAATGGGAGACAGGTTCAGGAAAACTGTTTTTT.

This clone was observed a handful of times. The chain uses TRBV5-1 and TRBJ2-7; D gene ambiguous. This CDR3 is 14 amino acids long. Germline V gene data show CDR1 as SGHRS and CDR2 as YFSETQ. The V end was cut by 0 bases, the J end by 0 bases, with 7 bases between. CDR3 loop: CASSLALSSYEQYF. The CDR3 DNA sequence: TGCGCCAGCAGCTTGGCGTTAAGCTCCTACGAGCAGTACTTC.

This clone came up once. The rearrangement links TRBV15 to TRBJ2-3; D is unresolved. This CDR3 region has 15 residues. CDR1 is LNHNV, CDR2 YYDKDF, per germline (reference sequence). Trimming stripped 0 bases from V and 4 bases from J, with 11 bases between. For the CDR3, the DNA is TGTGCCACCAGCAGAGATTTCAGGTCCTCAGATACGCAGTATTTT. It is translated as CATSRDFRSSDTQYF.

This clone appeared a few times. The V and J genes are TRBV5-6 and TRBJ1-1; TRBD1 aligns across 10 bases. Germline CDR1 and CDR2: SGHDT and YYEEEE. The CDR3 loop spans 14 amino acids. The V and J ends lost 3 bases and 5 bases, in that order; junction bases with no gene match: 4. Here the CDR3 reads CASSWGQGWTEAFF. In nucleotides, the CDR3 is TGTGCCAGCAGCTGGGGACAGGGGTGGACTGAAGCTTTCTTT.

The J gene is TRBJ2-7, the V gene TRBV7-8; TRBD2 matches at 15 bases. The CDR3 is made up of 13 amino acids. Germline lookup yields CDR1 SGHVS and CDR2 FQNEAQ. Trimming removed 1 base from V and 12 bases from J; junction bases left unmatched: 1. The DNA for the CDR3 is TGTGCCAGCAGCTTAGGGGGACTAGCGGGAGGGTACTTC. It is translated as CASSLGGLAGGYF.

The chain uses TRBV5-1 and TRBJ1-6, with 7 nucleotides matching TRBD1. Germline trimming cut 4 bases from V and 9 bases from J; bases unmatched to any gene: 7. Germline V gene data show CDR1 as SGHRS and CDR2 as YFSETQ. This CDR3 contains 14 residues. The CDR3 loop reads CASSPSDRRSPLHF. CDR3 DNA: TGCGCCAGCAGCCCATCGGACAGGCGTTCACCCCTCCACTTT.

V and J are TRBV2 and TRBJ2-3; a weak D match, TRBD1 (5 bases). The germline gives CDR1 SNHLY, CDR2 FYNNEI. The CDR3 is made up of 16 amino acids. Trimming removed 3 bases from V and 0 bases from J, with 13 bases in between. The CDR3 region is CASSDREFSSTDTQYF. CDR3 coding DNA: TGTGCCAGCAGTGACAGGGAATTCTCAAGCACAGATACGCAGTATTTT.